Shown below are 10 T cell receptor beta chains from a single sample sequenced in a study of cytomegalovirus exposure and HLA in healthy donors. The primer mix had 60 Vbeta and 13 Jbeta primers. Here immunoSEQ multiplex PCR was the method, and the copy in TCRdb shows in-frame clones only, minus some. The sample lists about 110,000 clones; approximately 83% were seen once. Sequences were obtained from PBMCs. Receptor source: a man aged 40-49 years in good health and CMV-seronegative.

The V call is TRBV7-9, the J call TRBJ2-7, with 8 bases lining up with TRBD2. With V trimmed by 2 bases and J by 7 bases, 7 bases remained unmatched. Germline CDR1 and CDR2: SEHNR and FQNEAQ (reference sequence). This CDR3 comprises 14 residues. The CDR3 region is CASSLSAGGWEQYF. The CDR3 DNA follows: TGTGCCAGCAGCTTATCCGCGGGGGGTTGGGAGCAGTACTTC.

The sample holds a few counts of this clone. This chain connects TRBV5-6 to TRBJ1-5, with D perhaps TRBD1 (6 bases). V lost 2 bases and J lost 4, with 13 bases in between. This CDR3 has 15 amino acids. Germline V gene sequence: CDR1 SGHDT, CDR2 YYEEEE. The CDR3 is CASSFYQGPNQPQHF. The CDR3 DNA reads as TGTGCCAGCAGCTTCTACCAGGGGCCTAATCAGCCCCAGCATTTT.

This chain connects TRBV5-6 to TRBJ2-7; 7 bases map to TRBD1. Germline CDR1 and CDR2: SGHDT and YYEEEE. CDR3 length equals 14 residues. Germline trimming cut 7 bases from V and 5 bases from J; bases unmatched to any gene: 12. In DNA form, the CDR3 reads TGTGCCAGCCGCCGGGACAGCCTTGGCCACGAGCAGTACTTC. Protein product: CASRRDSLGHEQYF.

The chain employs TRBV6-5 and TRBJ1-2, with 10 bases identical to TRBD1. Per germline, CDR1 MNHEY and CDR2 SVGAGI. The V segment lost 9 bases and the J segment 8 bases; nucleotides outside the gene matches: 9. The CDR3 totals 13 residues. The CDR3 coding sequence is TGTGCCAGTACACGGACAGGGGGAGGAGGCTACACCTTC. Residues: CASTRTGGGGYTF.

The chain carries TRBV19 and TRBJ1-2; D possibly corresponds to TRBD1 (5 bases). V lost 5 bases to trimming and J lost 3 bases, with 16 bases between them. The CDR3 covers 15 residues. The V gene's germline CDR1 is LNHDA and CDR2 SQIVND (reference sequence). DNA for the CDR3: TGTGCCAGTAGTCCCCAGACAGAGAGTTACTATGGCTACACCTTC. It codes for CASSPQTESYYGYTF.

The chain is built from TRBV29-1 and TRBJ2-1, with a possible D match to TRBD1 (6 bases). This CDR3 spans 11 amino acids. Trimming pared 4 bases from V and 8 bases from J, leaving 9 bases between. The germline V gene encodes CDR1 SQVTM and CDR2 ANQGSEA. CDR3 loop: CSVGQVHEQFF. The CDR3 nucleotides read TGCAGCGTTGGACAGGTCCATGAGCAGTTCTTC.

V is TRBV5-1 and J is TRBJ1-1; a weak D match, TRBD1 (5 bases). The germline V and J ends were trimmed by 3 bases and 0 bases, with 9 bases remaining between them. Germline values: CDR1 SGHRS, CDR2 YFSETQ. The CDR3 is 14 amino acids. The CDR3 spells CASSWGELNTEAFF. CDR3 coding DNA: TGCGCCAGCAGCTGGGGGGAGTTGAACACTGAAGCTTTCTTT.

This clone was seen just once. The J gene is TRBJ1-1, the V gene TRBV10-2; D remains ambiguous. Trimming removed 5 bases at V and 11 bases at J, with 12 bases between. This CDR3 spans 11 amino acids. Germline values: CDR1 WSHSY, CDR2 SAAADI. The CDR3 protein is CASSQYGGAFF. The CDR3 DNA follows: TGCGCCAGCAGTCAATACGGTGGTGCTTTCTTT.

The chain links TRBV5-4 to TRBJ2-5; 7 bases map to TRBD1. CDR1 and CDR2 (germline): SGHNT, YYREEE (reference sequence). The CDR3 totals 13 residues. V trimming: 7 bases; J trimming: 2 bases; junction bases outside the gene matches: 5. DNA of the CDR3: TGTGCCAGCGGAAGGGACAGACAAGAGACCCAGTACTTC. This translates into CASGRDRQETQYF. The entire variable domain, with the rest obtained from reference TRBV5-4 and TRBJ2-5, is as follows: ETGVTQSPTHLIKTRGQQVTLRCSSQSGHNTVSWYQQALGQGPQFIFQYYREEENGRGNFPPRFSGLQFPNYSSELNVNALELDDSALYLCASGRDRQETQYFGPGTRLLVL.

The chain employs TRBV20-1 and TRBJ2-3; TRBD2 might be the D (6 bases). Germline V lookup: CDR1 DFQATT, CDR2 SNEGSKA (reference sequence). This CDR3 comprises 11 residues. The ends were cut back, 6 bases at V and 4 bases at J, with 8 bases in the middle. The CDR3 loop is CSAAGSDTQYF. The CDR3 DNA follows: TGCAGTGCGGCGGGGTCAGATACGCAGTATTTT.